These T cell receptor beta chains were read from a single sample in a study of T cell repertoires and HLA-DP antigens. These TCRs are of unknown antigen specificity. Sequencing used immunoSEQ multiplex PCR; TCRdb keeps in-frame clones, though not all of them. The sample includes some 120,000 clones, 85% to 95% of them seen just once. Material: CD4+ T cells from PBMCs. The source is a woman between 18 and 29 years old in good health and CMV-seronegative. Both conserved end residues are part of each CDR3. A D gene is named only where the DNA matches it firmly. A row's size may be missing; if present it is once, few, many or a size class.

clone size	V gene	J gene	D gene	CDR3 protein	CDR3 DNA
-	TRBV5-1	TRBJ1-1	-	CASSFRTLNTEAFF	TGCGCCAGCAGCTTCCGCACCTTGAACACTGAAGCTTTCTTT
few	TRBV11-2	TRBJ1-1	-	CASSLVRSPNTEAFF	TGTGCCAGCAGCTTAGTTCGTAGCCCGAACACTGAAGCTTTCTTT
-	TRBV4-2	TRBJ2-3	TRBD2	CASSPQSRGGDTQYF	TGTGCCAGCAGCCCTCAATCACGGGGGGGAGATACGCAGTATTTT
-	TRBV7-3	TRBJ2-3	-	CASSLTGPSDTQYF	TGTGCCAGCAGCTTAACGGGTCCTTCCGATACGCAGTATTTT
-	TRBV14	TRBJ1-2	TRBD1	CASSDRGLGWGYTF	TGTGCCAGCAGCGACAGGGGGCTTGGATGGGGCTACACCTTC
-	TRBV6-5	TRBJ2-7	-	CASSSPGYRYEQYF	TGTGCCAGCAGTAGCCCAGGGTATCGCTACGAGCAGTACTTC
-	TRBV13	TRBJ2-2	TRBD2	CASRRLAGDANTGELFF	TGTGCCAGCAGGAGACTAGCGGGGGATGCGAACACCGGGGAGCTGTTTTTT
-	TRBV5-1	TRBJ2-2	TRBD2	CASSPGLAGAGELFF	TGCGCCAGCAGCCCCGGACTAGCGGGGGCCGGGGAGCTGTTTTTT
-	TRBV9	TRBJ2-2	-	CASSRQPGPSGELFF	TGTGCCAGCAGCCGTCAACCCGGGCCGTCCGGGGAGCTGTTTTTT
-	TRBV6-6	TRBJ2-2	-	CASTYEGSGELFF	TGTGCCAGCACCTACGAGGGGTCCGGGGAGCTGTTTTTT
-	TRBV6-1	TRBJ1-1	-	CASSESRGRGAFF	TGTGCCAGCAGTGAATCTCGGGGGCGGGGAGCTTTCTTT
once	TRBV5-6	TRBJ2-5	TRBD1	CASSKTGETQYF	TGTGCCAGCAGCAAGACAGGGGAGACCCAGTACTTC
-	TRBV6-1	TRBJ2-5	-	CASSDSWERQETQYF	TGTGCCAGCAGTGACAGTTGGGAGCGACAAGAGACCCAGTACTTC
-	TRBV7-9	TRBJ1-2	-	CASGDRSLNYGYTF	TGTGCCAGCGGCGACAGGAGTCTTAACTATGGCTACACCTTC
-	TRBV28	TRBJ1-5	TRBD1	CASRGPGGSNQPQHF	TGTGCCAGCAGGGGCCCAGGGGGCTCCAATCAGCCCCAGCATTTT
-	TRBV27	TRBJ2-1	-	CASSLSPVPPYNEQFF	TGTGCCAGCAGTTTATCGCCAGTACCCCCTTACAATGAGCAGTTCTTC
-	TRBV5-1	TRBJ1-2	-	CASDLTGNYGYTF	TGCGCCAGCGACCTAACAGGGAACTATGGCTACACCTTC
-	TRBV5-8	TRBJ1-1	-	CASSLRNTEAFF	TGTGCCAGCAGCTTGAGGAACACTGAAGCTTTCTTT
-	TRBV19	TRBJ2-1	TRBD1	CASSGQTGMSYNEQFF	TGTGCCAGTAGTGGCCAGACAGGGATGTCCTACAATGAGCAGTTCTTC
-	TRBV5-1	TRBJ2-6	-	CASSLPGDGANVLTF	TGCGCCAGCAGCTTGCCGGGAGATGGGGCCAACGTCCTGACTTTC
-	TRBV28	TRBJ2-7	TRBD2	CASTIGGGSSYEQYF	TGTGCCAGCACTATCGGGGGGGGGAGCTCCTACGAGCAGTACTTC
-	TRBV7-6	TRBJ2-1	TRBD2	CASRGLAGERSYNEQFF	TGTGCCAGCAGGGGACTAGCGGGGGAAAGGTCCTACAATGAGCAGTTCTTC
once	TRBV28	TRBJ1-2	-	CASSPPNVYGYTF	TGTGCCAGCAGTCCCCCTAACGTCTATGGCTACACCTTC
-	TRBV6-5	TRBJ2-2	TRBD2	CASIATSGATGELFF	TGTGCCAGCATTGCGACTAGCGGAGCAACCGGGGAGCTGTTTTTT
-	TRBV7-6	TRBJ2-7	TRBD2	CASSLSGRAGYEQYF	TGTGCCAGCAGCTTAAGCGGGAGGGCCGGCTACGAGCAGTACTTC
-	TRBV27	TRBJ2-7	-	CASSLRGYDGFEREQYF	TGTGCCAGCAGTTTAAGGGGGTACGACGGCTTTGAACGCGAGCAGTACTTC
-	TRBV7-2	TRBJ2-5	-	CASSPGMAGRQETQYF	TGTGCCAGCAGCCCGGGAATGGCGGGCCGACAAGAGACCCAGTACTTC
-	TRBV19	TRBJ2-7	-	CASSNRGSYEQYF	TGTGCCAGTAGTAACCGGGGCTCCTACGAGCAGTACTTC
-	TRBV7-2	TRBJ2-2	TRBD1	CASSPRTGNTGELFF	TGTGCCAGCAGCCCGCGGACAGGAAACACCGGGGAGCTGTTTTTT
-	TRBV7-2	TRBJ1-2	TRBD1	CASSYPDRGHYGYTF	TGTGCCAGCAGCTACCCGGACAGGGGCCACTATGGCTACACCTTC
-	TRBV5-1	TRBJ2-7	-	CASSWGGYEQYF	TGCGCCAGCAGCTGGGGCGGCTACGAGCAGTACTTC
-	TRBV15	TRBJ1-6	-	CATSRDPGTNSPLHF	TGTGCCACCAGCAGAGATCCAGGGACTAATTCACCCCTCCACTTT
-	TRBV7-6	TRBJ1-5	-	CASSLDVGYNQPQHF	TGTGCCAGCAGCTTAGATGTGGGATACAATCAGCCCCAGCATTTT
-	TRBV6-1	TRBJ1-2	-	CASTPGHRYGYTF	TGTGCCAGTACACCGGGACACCGCTATGGCTACACCTTC
once	TRBV7-9	TRBJ1-4	TRBD1	CASSLTTGVVEKLFF	TGTGCCAGCAGCTTAACTACAGGGGTAGTTGAAAAACTGTTTTTT
-	TRBV2	TRBJ2-3	-	CASSESGGRWTDTQYF	TGTGCCAGCAGTGAATCCGGGGGTAGATGGACAGATACGCAGTATTTT
-	TRBV7-9	TRBJ1-1	-	CASRAPEAFF	TGTGCCTCTCGGGCGCCTGAAGCTTTCTTT
-	TRBV6-1	TRBJ1-1	-	CASSGSRVGNTEAFF	TGTGCCAGCAGTGGATCCCGGGTAGGGAACACTGAAGCTTTCTTT
-	TRBV10-3	TRBJ2-1	TRBD1	CAISESGTVGNEQFF	TGTGCCATCAGTGAGTCGGGGACAGTGGGCAATGAGCAGTTCTTC
-	TRBV7-9	TRBJ2-1	TRBD2	CASSPLAGGLYNEQFF	TGTGCCAGCAGCCCACTAGCGGGAGGGCTTTACAATGAGCAGTTCTTC
-	TRBV27	TRBJ2-3	TRBD2	CASSSAGGNTQYF	TGTGCCAGCAGTTCGGCGGGAGGAAATACGCAGTATTTT
-	TRBV28	TRBJ1-3	TRBD1	CASSSQGGTATGNTIYF	TGTGCCAGCAGTTCCCAGGGAGGGACAGCGACTGGAAACACCATATATTTT
-	TRBV18	TRBJ2-2	-	CASSPFSDPDRELFF	TGTGCCAGCTCACCTTTCTCAGATCCCGACCGGGAGCTGTTTTTT
once	TRBV6-4	TRBJ2-2	-	CASSDQASLGTGELFF	TGTGCCAGCAGTGACCAAGCTAGCCTGGGGACCGGGGAGCTGTTTTTT
-	TRBV5-1	TRBJ2-7	-	CASSLDYSSYEQYF	TGCGCCAGCAGCTTGGACTACAGCTCCTACGAGCAGTACTTC
-	TRBV6-1	TRBJ1-5	TRBD1	CASRRDSSINQPQHF	TGTGCCAGCAGAAGGGACAGTTCCATTAATCAGCCCCAGCATTTT
-	TRBV11-2	TRBJ2-2	-	CASSLLAGELFF	TGTGCCAGCAGCTTACTCGCCGGGGAGCTGTTTTTT
-	TRBV4-2	TRBJ2-3	TRBD2	CASSQTSGSRSTQYF	TGTGCCAGCAGCCAGACTAGCGGGAGCAGGAGTACGCAGTATTTT
-	TRBV27	TRBJ2-7	-	CASANPVRDGTSYEQYF	TGTGCCAGCGCTAATCCGGTCCGGGACGGCACCTCCTACGAGCAGTACTTC
-	TRBV25-1	TRBJ2-1	TRBD2	CASSHSGRAFF	TGTGCCAGCAGTCACAGCGGGAGGGCCTTCTTC
-	TRBV5-1	TRBJ2-7	-	CASSINSGYEQYF	TGCGCCAGCAGCATAAACAGTGGGTACGAGCAGTACTTC
few	TRBV11-2	TRBJ1-3	-	CASSRQIGGTIYF	TGTGCCAGCAGCCGACAGATCGGAGGCACCATATATTTT
-	TRBV7-2	TRBJ2-1	-	CASSLAPRIGYNEQFF	TGTGCCAGCAGCTTAGCGCCCCGAATCGGCTACAATGAGCAGTTCTTC
once	TRBV2	TRBJ2-1	-	CASSEARQGNEQFF	TGTGCCAGCAGTGAAGCCCGGCAGGGCAATGAGCAGTTCTTC
-	TRBV19	TRBJ1-2	-	CASSMSWGYGYTF	TGTGCCAGTAGTATGAGTTGGGGCTATGGCTACACCTTC
-	TRBV5-4	TRBJ2-3	-	CASRSGERTDTQYF	TGTGCCAGCAGATCAGGGGAGAGGACAGATACGCAGTATTTT
few	TRBV7-9	TRBJ1-1	-	CASSLVRGDTEAFF	TGTGCCAGCAGCTTAGTACGGGGGGACACTGAAGCTTTCTTT
-	TRBV4-1	TRBJ1-1	-	CASSQDWGPNTEAFF	TGCGCCAGCAGCCAAGATTGGGGGCCGAACACTGAAGCTTTCTTT
-	TRBV6-1	TRBJ2-7	-	CAASTPAEQYF	TGTGCCGCCTCAACCCCGGCGGAGCAGTACTTC
-	TRBV10-3	TRBJ2-7	-	CAIRTEKVYEEYF	TGTGCCATCAGGACAGAGAAGGTCTACGAGGAATACTTC